This is a list of T cell receptor beta chains from one sample in a study of T-cell memory formation after mild COVID-19. TCRdb reanalysed the 5' RACE reads using MiXCR and keeps one entry per CDR3 protein. The sample includes hundreds of thousands of distinct CDR3 sequences, roughly a sixth of them seen just once. What was sequenced was PBMCs or a T cell subset sorted from them (not recorded which). Receptor source: an adult woman who had mild COVID-19 (a few samples of this study predate the infection). Cell type and time point are not known. CDR3s include the opening cysteine and the closing phenylalanine or tryptophan. Each record gives: clone size, CDR3 length, J gene, D gene, V gene, CDR3 DNA, CDR3 protein. A D gene is named only where the DNA matches it firmly. A clone size is listed for some rows: how often the clone was seen (once, few, many), or a class if it is expanded.

clone size: .
CDR3 length: 17
J gene: TRBJ1-1
D gene: .
V gene: TRBV25-1
CDR3 DNA: TGTGCCAGCAGTGACCCCCTCCACGACAGATCGGACACTGAAGCTTTCTTT
CDR3 protein: CASSDPLHDRSDTEAFF

clone size: .
CDR3 length: 16
J gene: TRBJ2-7
D gene: .
V gene: TRBV7-8
CDR3 DNA: TGTGCCAGCAGCTTATCGGTCTCAACACCCACCTACGAGCAGTACTTC
CDR3 protein: CASSLSVSTPTYEQYF

clone size: few
CDR3 length: 15
J gene: TRBJ2-1
D gene: .
V gene: TRBV4-1
CDR3 DNA: TGCGCCAGCAGCCAGCGGACAGCCTCCTACAATGAGCAGTTCTTC
CDR3 protein: CASSQRTASYNEQFF

clone size: few
CDR3 length: 17
J gene: TRBJ2-1
D gene: TRBD2
V gene: TRBV7-3
CDR3 DNA: TGTGCCAGCAGCTCACCGGAACTAGCGGGAGGGTACAATGAGCAGTTCTTC
CDR3 protein: CASSSPELAGGYNEQFF

clone size: .
CDR3 length: 15
J gene: TRBJ2-7
D gene: .
V gene: TRBV4-2
CDR3 DNA: TGTGCCAGCAGTATAGGGCGGGGACTCTCCTACGAGCAGTACTTC
CDR3 protein: CASSIGRGLSYEQYF

clone size: .
CDR3 length: 13
J gene: TRBJ2-2
D gene: .
V gene: TRBV4-2
CDR3 DNA: TGTGCCAGCAGCCAAGTCAAGGCCGGGGAGCTGTTTTTT
CDR3 protein: CASSQVKAGELFF

clone size: .
CDR3 length: 17
J gene: TRBJ2-1
D gene: TRBD1
V gene: TRBV7-9
CDR3 DNA: TGTGCCAGCAGCCCCCCCGTAGGGACAGGGGGCCTAAATGAGCAGTTCTTC
CDR3 protein: CASSPPVGTGGLNEQFF

clone size: .
CDR3 length: 16
J gene: TRBJ2-7
D gene: .
V gene: TRBV5-4
CDR3 DNA: TGTGCCAGCAGCGGCTTCGCACCCACCAGCTCCTACGAGCAGTACTTC
CDR3 protein: CASSGFAPTSSYEQYF

clone size: few
CDR3 length: 13
J gene: TRBJ1-6
D gene: .
V gene: TRBV7-2
CDR3 DNA: TGTGCCAGCAGCCCTCAGGCTGGATCACCCCTCCACTTT
CDR3 protein: CASSPQAGSPLHF

clone size: .
CDR3 length: 15
J gene: TRBJ2-7
D gene: TRBD2
V gene: TRBV4-2
CDR3 DNA: TGTGCCAGCAGCCAAGTTACGGGAGGGCCGGGAGAGCAGTACTTC
CDR3 protein: CASSQVTGGPGEQYF

clone size: .
CDR3 length: 15
J gene: TRBJ2-5
D gene: TRBD2
V gene: TRBV6-6
CDR3 DNA: TGTGCCAGCAAAATAGCGGGACCCCCCTGGGAGACCCAGTACTTC
CDR3 protein: CASKIAGPPWETQYF

clone size: .
CDR3 length: 18
J gene: TRBJ1-2
D gene: TRBD1
V gene: TRBV20-1
CDR3 DNA: TGCAGTGCTAGTGATAACTTTAGCGGGGGACAGGGAAACTATGGCTACACCTTC
CDR3 protein: CSASDNFSGGQGNYGYTF

clone size: .
CDR3 length: 17
J gene: TRBJ1-1
D gene: TRBD1
V gene: TRBV6-2/TRBV6-3
CDR3 DNA: TGTGCCAGCAGCCTACAGGGGACCCATCGTATGGGCACTGAAGCTTTCTTT
CDR3 protein: CASSLQGTHRMGTEAFF

clone size: .
CDR3 length: 14
J gene: TRBJ2-7
D gene: TRBD2
V gene: TRBV7-9
CDR3 DNA: TGTGCCAGCAGTCTACGGGGGGGCGGCCACGAGCAGTACTTC
CDR3 protein: CASSLRGGGHEQYF

clone size: few
CDR3 length: 17
J gene: TRBJ2-1
D gene: TRBD2
V gene: TRBV7-9
CDR3 DNA: TGTGCCAGCAGCTCACCCCTGGGACTAGCGGACTACAATGAGCAGTTCTTC
CDR3 protein: CASSSPLGLADYNEQFF

clone size: few
CDR3 length: 15
J gene: TRBJ2-7
D gene: TRBD2
V gene: TRBV7-2
CDR3 DNA: TGTGCCAGCAGCTTCCTAGCGGGAGGCGGTAACGAGCAGTACTTC
CDR3 protein: CASSFLAGGGNEQYF

clone size: few
CDR3 length: 15
J gene: TRBJ2-2
D gene: .
V gene: TRBV7-6
CDR3 DNA: TGTGCCAGCAGCGGCTGGGACGGCCCAACCGGGGAGCTGTTTTTT
CDR3 protein: CASSGWDGPTGELFF

clone size: once
CDR3 length: 12
J gene: TRBJ2-7
D gene: .
V gene: TRBV15
CDR3 DNA: TGTGCCACCAGCAGCCTAGGTTACGAGCAGTACTTC
CDR3 protein: CATSSLGYEQYF

clone size: .
CDR3 length: 14
J gene: TRBJ2-5
D gene: .
V gene: TRBV11-2
CDR3 DNA: TGTGCCAGCAGCTTAAAGTCGAGGGGGTGGGCTCCCCACTTC
CDR3 protein: CASSLKSRGWAPHF

clone size: few
CDR3 length: 14
J gene: TRBJ2-7
D gene: .
V gene: TRBV27
CDR3 DNA: TGTGCCAGCTCCCCGGGCTACGGTACCTACGAGCAGTACTTC
CDR3 protein: CASSPGYGTYEQYF

clone size: few
CDR3 length: 11
J gene: TRBJ2-7
D gene: .
V gene: TRBV12-3/TRBV12-4
CDR3 DNA: TGTGCCAGCAGAGTCGGACTCGAGCAGTACTTC
CDR3 protein: CASRVGLEQYF

clone size: .
CDR3 length: 15
J gene: TRBJ2-1
D gene: .
V gene: TRBV14
CDR3 DNA: TGTGCCAGCAGCCAAGATCACCCGATAACCGGTGAGCAGTTCTTC
CDR3 protein: CASSQDHPITGEQFF

clone size: .
CDR3 length: 15
J gene: TRBJ2-5
D gene: TRBD1
V gene: TRBV5-5
CDR3 DNA: TGTGCCAGCAGCTTGGGACAGGGACGTGGAGAGACCCAGTACTTC
CDR3 protein: CASSLGQGRGETQYF

clone size: many
CDR3 length: 15
J gene: TRBJ1-2
D gene: TRBD1
V gene: TRBV12-3/TRBV12-4
CDR3 DNA: TGTGCCAGCAGTCTAGGGGGACAGGGAAACTATGGCTACACCTTC
CDR3 protein: CASSLGGQGNYGYTF

clone size: few
CDR3 length: 15
J gene: TRBJ2-3
D gene: .
V gene: TRBV11-2
CDR3 DNA: TGTGCCAGCAGGCCCCGCCACGCCGGCACAGATACGCAGTATTTT
CDR3 protein: CASRPRHAGTDTQYF

clone size: .
CDR3 length: 14
J gene: TRBJ2-3
D gene: .
V gene: TRBV9
CDR3 DNA: TGTGCCAGCAGCGTAGGAGGGGGAACGAATACGCAGTATTTT
CDR3 protein: CASSVGGGTNTQYF

clone size: many
CDR3 length: 16
J gene: TRBJ2-1
D gene: .
V gene: TRBV6-5
CDR3 DNA: TGTGCCAGCAGTCCCTCCATGTTAGTCTCCTACAATGAGCAGTTCTTC
CDR3 protein: CASSPSMLVSYNEQFF

clone size: .
CDR3 length: 16
J gene: TRBJ2-1
D gene: .
V gene: TRBV7-3
CDR3 DNA: TGTGCCAGCAGCCGGACGCTAGATCCCCCCTACAATGAGCAGTTCTTC
CDR3 protein: CASSRTLDPPYNEQFF

clone size: many
CDR3 length: 14
J gene: TRBJ1-4
D gene: TRBD1
V gene: TRBV4-3
CDR3 DNA: TGCGCCAGCAGTCCAGGGACAGCTAATGAAAAACTGTTTTTT
CDR3 protein: CASSPGTANEKLFF

clone size: few
CDR3 length: 14
J gene: TRBJ2-1
D gene: .
V gene: TRBV19
CDR3 DNA: TGTGCCAGTAGTGGATTTACAGGGCGCCTTGAGCAGTTCTTC
CDR3 protein: CASSGFTGRLEQFF

clone size: .
CDR3 length: 13
J gene: TRBJ2-5
D gene: TRBD2
V gene: TRBV12-3/TRBV12-4
CDR3 DNA: TGTGCCACGACTAGCGGGGAGGCAGAGACCCAGTACTTC
CDR3 protein: CATTSGEAETQYF

clone size: .
CDR3 length: 15
J gene: TRBJ2-1
D gene: .
V gene: TRBV4-1
CDR3 DNA: TGCGCCAGCAGCCCGAAAGGCCCCCAGAGGAATGAGCAGTTCTTC
CDR3 protein: CASSPKGPQRNEQFF

clone size: .
CDR3 length: 15
J gene: TRBJ2-1
D gene: TRBD2
V gene: TRBV7-9
CDR3 DNA: TGTGCCAGCAGCTTAGCTAGCGGGAGGGCCAATGAGCAGTTCTTC
CDR3 protein: CASSLASGRANEQFF

clone size: few
CDR3 length: 14
J gene: TRBJ2-7
D gene: .
V gene: TRBV18
CDR3 DNA: TGTGCCAGCTCACACCCTACAGGGCCCCACGAGCAGTACTTC
CDR3 protein: CASSHPTGPHEQYF

clone size: few
CDR3 length: 17
J gene: TRBJ2-5
D gene: TRBD2
V gene: TRBV4-1
CDR3 DNA: TGCGCCAGCAGCCAAGACCTGAGCGGGGGGCCCCAAGAGACCCAGTACTTC
CDR3 protein: CASSQDLSGGPQETQYF

clone size: .
CDR3 length: 15
J gene: TRBJ1-1
D gene: .
V gene: TRBV11-2
CDR3 DNA: TGTGCCAGCAGCTTAGGATTCAGTGGGAGGACTGAAGCTTTCTTT
CDR3 protein: CASSLGFSGRTEAFF

clone size: few
CDR3 length: 15
J gene: TRBJ2-3
D gene: .
V gene: TRBV5-1
CDR3 DNA: TGCGCCAGCAGCGCGGGCCACAGAGGGACAGATACGCAGTATTTT
CDR3 protein: CASSAGHRGTDTQYF

clone size: .
CDR3 length: 15
J gene: TRBJ1-2
D gene: TRBD1
V gene: TRBV11-2
CDR3 DNA: TGTGCCAGCAGCCCGAGAGCTACAGGGGGCGGCGGCTACACCTTC
CDR3 protein: CASSPRATGGGGYTF

clone size: .
CDR3 length: 15
J gene: TRBJ2-6
D gene: .
V gene: TRBV7-2
CDR3 DNA: TGTGCCAGCACCCGGACGGGCTCTGGGGCCAACGTCCTGACTTTC
CDR3 protein: CASTRTGSGANVLTF

clone size: many
CDR3 length: 14
J gene: TRBJ2-1
D gene: TRBD2
V gene: TRBV5-1
CDR3 DNA: TGCGCCAGCAGCCGGTCTGTAGGGCGGGGGGAGCAGTTCTTC
CDR3 protein: CASSRSVGRGEQFF

clone size: .
CDR3 length: 17
J gene: TRBJ2-1
D gene: TRBD2
V gene: TRBV5-1
CDR3 DNA: TGCGCCAGCAGCTTGGGGTCAGCGGGGGGCCCCTACAATGAGCAGTTCTTC
CDR3 protein: CASSLGSAGGPYNEQFF

clone size: .
CDR3 length: 15
J gene: TRBJ1-5
D gene: TRBD1
V gene: TRBV6-5
CDR3 DNA: TGTGCCAGCAGTAAACAGGGGGCGAACAATCAGCCCCAGCATTTT
CDR3 protein: CASSKQGANNQPQHF

clone size: .
CDR3 length: 15
J gene: TRBJ1-3
D gene: .
V gene: TRBV7-2
CDR3 DNA: TGTGCCAGCACCAACAGGGTTTTCAAAGGAAACACCATATATTTT
CDR3 protein: CASTNRVFKGNTIYF

clone size: .
CDR3 length: 14
J gene: TRBJ2-7
D gene: .
V gene: TRBV5-1
CDR3 DNA: TGCGCCAGCAGTCCAGGGCTCCTGGGGGACGAGCAGTACTTC
CDR3 protein: CASSPGLLGDEQYF

clone size: few
CDR3 length: 14
J gene: TRBJ2-3
D gene: .
V gene: TRBV6-5
CDR3 DNA: TGTGCCAGCAGTTTAACTTACAGCACAGATACGCAGTATTTT
CDR3 protein: CASSLTYSTDTQYF

clone size: .
CDR3 length: 14
J gene: TRBJ2-2
D gene: .
V gene: TRBV29-1
CDR3 DNA: TGCAGCGTTGTTTTCCTGGTGGACACCGGGGAGCTGTTTTTT
CDR3 protein: CSVVFLVDTGELFF

clone size: .
CDR3 length: 16
J gene: TRBJ2-3
D gene: .
V gene: TRBV21-1
CDR3 DNA: TGTGCCAGCACATCCCGCGGGGGGACAGGGATAGATACGCAGTATTTT
CDR3 protein: CASTSRGGTGIDTQYF

clone size: .
CDR3 length: 12
J gene: TRBJ1-4
D gene: .
V gene: TRBV20-1
CDR3 DNA: TGCAGTGCTCACGGCGGACCAGATAAACTGTTTTTT
CDR3 protein: CSAHGGPDKLFF

clone size: once
CDR3 length: 14
J gene: TRBJ1-2
D gene: .
V gene: TRBV18
CDR3 DNA: TGTGCCAGCTCACCACCGGCTCCCGGGGGTGGCTACACCTTC
CDR3 protein: CASSPPAPGGGYTF

clone size: .
CDR3 length: 13
J gene: TRBJ2-1
D gene: .
V gene: TRBV7-8
CDR3 DNA: TGTGCCAGCAGCTTAGCGATGGGGAATGAGCAGTTCTTC
CDR3 protein: CASSLAMGNEQFF

clone size: .
CDR3 length: 15
J gene: TRBJ1-1
D gene: TRBD1
V gene: TRBV5-1
CDR3 DNA: TGCGCCAGCAGCTTGGGGCAGGGGGCGACCTCTGAAGCTTTCTTT
CDR3 protein: CASSLGQGATSEAFF

clone size: few
CDR3 length: 12
J gene: TRBJ1-1
D gene: .
V gene: TRBV28
CDR3 DNA: TGTGCCAGCAATTGGGAGAACACTGAAGCTTTCTTT
CDR3 protein: CASNWENTEAFF

clone size: .
CDR3 length: 17
J gene: TRBJ1-1
D gene: TRBD1
V gene: TRBV19
CDR3 DNA: TGTGCCAGTAGTACCGATCGTACAGGGGGCCCGAACACTGAAGCTTTCTTT
CDR3 protein: CASSTDRTGGPNTEAFF

clone size: many
CDR3 length: 15
J gene: TRBJ2-7
D gene: TRBD1
V gene: TRBV12-3/TRBV12-4
CDR3 DNA: TGTGCCAGCAGTGTAACCGGGACAGCTGCCTACGAGCAGTACTTC
CDR3 protein: CASSVTGTAAYEQYF

clone size: few
CDR3 length: 17
J gene: TRBJ2-4
D gene: TRBD2
V gene: TRBV27
CDR3 DNA: TGTGCCAGCAGTCCTCGGACTAGCGGGACGACTAAAAACATTCAGTACTTC
CDR3 protein: CASSPRTSGTTKNIQYF